One T cell receptor (beta chain) is described in this entry. The sample belongs to a study of blood T cell repertoires in COVID-19. J gave up 2 bases and V 6 bases, and 6 bases lay outside the gene matches. Germline lookup yields CDR1 MNHEY and CDR2 SMNVEV (reference sequence). The CDR3 is made up of 16 amino acids. Under the authors' procedure: Researchers report that nucleated cell counts were estimated from reference gene primer amplification. Sequenced by immunoSEQ multiplex PCR; TCRdb stores in-frame clones only, minus some. From that table come the V and J calls and clone size; the DNA was used to work out D and trimming. Of about 160,000 clones in the sample, approximately 79% were seen once.

This rearrangement joins TRBV27 to TRBJ2-3, with 12 positions matching TRBD2. The TCR comes from a man aged 45-65 years who had recovered from COVID-19. Sequenced sample: PBMCs or T cells enriched from blood (not recorded which). The CDR3 bases are TGTGCCAGCAGCACCAGACTAGCGGGGGTCACAGATACGCAGTATTTT. This translates into CASSTRLAGVTDTQYF.